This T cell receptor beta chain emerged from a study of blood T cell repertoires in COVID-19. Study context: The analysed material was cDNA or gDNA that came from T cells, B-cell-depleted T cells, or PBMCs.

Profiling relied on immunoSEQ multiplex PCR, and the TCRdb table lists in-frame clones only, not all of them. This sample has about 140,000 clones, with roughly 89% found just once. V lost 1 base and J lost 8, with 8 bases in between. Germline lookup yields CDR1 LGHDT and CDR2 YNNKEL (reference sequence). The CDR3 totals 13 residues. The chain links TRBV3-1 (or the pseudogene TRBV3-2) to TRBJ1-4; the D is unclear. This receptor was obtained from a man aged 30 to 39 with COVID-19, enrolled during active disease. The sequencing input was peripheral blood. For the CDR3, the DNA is TGTGCCAGCAGCCAAGCCTTGGAGGAAAAACTGTTTTTT. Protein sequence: CASSQALEEKLFF.